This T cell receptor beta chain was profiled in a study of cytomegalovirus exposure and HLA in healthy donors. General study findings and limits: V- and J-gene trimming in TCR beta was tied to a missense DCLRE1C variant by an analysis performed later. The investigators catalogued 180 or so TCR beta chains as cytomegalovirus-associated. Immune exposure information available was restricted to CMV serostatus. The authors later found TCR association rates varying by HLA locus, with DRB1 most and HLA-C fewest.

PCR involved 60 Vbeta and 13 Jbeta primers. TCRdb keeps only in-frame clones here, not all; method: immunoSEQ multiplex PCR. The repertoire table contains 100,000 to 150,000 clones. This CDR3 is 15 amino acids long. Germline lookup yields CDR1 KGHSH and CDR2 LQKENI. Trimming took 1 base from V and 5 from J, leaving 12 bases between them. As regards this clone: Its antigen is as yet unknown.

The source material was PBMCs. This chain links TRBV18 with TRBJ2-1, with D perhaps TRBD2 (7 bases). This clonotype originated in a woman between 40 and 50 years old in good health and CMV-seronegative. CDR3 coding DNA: TGTGCCAGCTCACCACTGAGGGGGGGAGACAATGAGCAGTTCTTC. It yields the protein CASSPLRGGDNEQFF. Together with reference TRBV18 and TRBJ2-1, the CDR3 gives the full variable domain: NAGVMQNPRHLVRRRGQEARLRCSPMKGHSHVYWYRQLPEEGLKFMVYLQKENIIDESGMPKERFSAEFPKEGPSILRIQQVVRGDSAAYFCASSPLRGGDNEQFFGPGTRLTVL.